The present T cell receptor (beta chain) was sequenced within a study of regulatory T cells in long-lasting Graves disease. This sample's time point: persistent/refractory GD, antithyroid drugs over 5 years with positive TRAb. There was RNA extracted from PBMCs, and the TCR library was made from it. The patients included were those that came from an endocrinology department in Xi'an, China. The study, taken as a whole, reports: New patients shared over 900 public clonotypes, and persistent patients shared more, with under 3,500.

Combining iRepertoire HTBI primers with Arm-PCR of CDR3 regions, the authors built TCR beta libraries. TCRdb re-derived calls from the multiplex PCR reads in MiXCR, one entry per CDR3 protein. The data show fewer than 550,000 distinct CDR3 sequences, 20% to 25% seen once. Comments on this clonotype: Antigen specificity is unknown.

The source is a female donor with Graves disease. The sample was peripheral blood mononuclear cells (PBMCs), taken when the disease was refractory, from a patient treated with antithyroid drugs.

CDR3 coding DNA: TGTGCCAGCGTCCGGGACAGGGGGCTAATGAACACTGAAGCTTTCTTT. Encoded protein: CASVRDRGLMNTEAFF. The chain carries TRBV7-8 and TRBJ1-1; 12 nucleotides agree with TRBD1. This CDR3 spans 16 amino acids. Germline CDR1 and CDR2: SGHVS and FQNEAQ. The trim removed 8 bases at V and 0 bases at J, leaving 7 bases unmatched.